The clone carrying this T cell receptor (beta chain) was seen a handful of times. Its antigen is unknown. The data were obtained in a study of cytomegalovirus exposure and HLA in healthy donors. Findings of the study overall: A list of roughly 160 TCR beta chains associated with cytomegalovirus was given.

Although they were nominally healthy when sampled, donors likely had unrecorded immune exposures. Germline V CDR1 and CDR2: SNHLY, FYNNEI. Deletions cut 2 bases from V and 6 bases from J, with 10 bases between. This CDR3 has 14 residues. Primers: 60 Vbeta forward and 13 Jbeta reverse. Measured with immunoSEQ multiplex PCR; TCRdb has only the in-frame clones, and not every one. The sample comprises 75,000 to 90,000 clones, over 75% of which are singletons, and 13% rests with the top ten. V is TRBV2 and J is TRBJ2-2; D not resolved. Material: PBMCs. The receptor was derived from a human donor in good health. The CDR3 DNA reads TGTGCCAGCAGTGAATTTTCATCAGCCGGGGAGCTGTTTTTT. It encodes CASSEFSSAGELFF.